The clone carrying this T cell receptor (beta chain) has more than one count but fewer than ten. Its target is unknown. The record originates from a study of T cells after yellow fever vaccination. Background on the study: Where fractions had low cell numbers, libraries were prepared from them with the SMART-Seq v4 Ultra Low Input RNA kit. Points from the study as a whole: In FACS-sorted repertoires, abundant clonotypes from the bulk population could appear as contaminants. The CD4 and CD8 compartments had a small share of their clonotypes in common.

CDR1 is LGHNA and CDR2 is YSLEER in the germline V gene. Trimming took off 4 bases at V and 5 bases at J, with 17 bases between the two ends. The CDR3 runs 15 residues. TCRdb analysed the 5' RACE reads with MiXCR anew, one entry per CDR3 protein. The table shows hundreds of thousands of distinct CDR3 sequences, with around 20% occurring only once. The sequence derives from a man aged 18 to 30 who received the YFV17D yellow fever vaccine. This sample comprised PBMCs, obtained before the yellow fever booster vaccination. The V and J genes are TRBV4-3 and TRBJ1-1; a possible D gene is TRBD1 (6 bases). CDR3 residues: CASSPLATGWTEAFF. The CDR3 DNA sequence: TGCGCCAGCAGCCCCCTAGCAACAGGGTGGACTGAAGCTTTCTTT.